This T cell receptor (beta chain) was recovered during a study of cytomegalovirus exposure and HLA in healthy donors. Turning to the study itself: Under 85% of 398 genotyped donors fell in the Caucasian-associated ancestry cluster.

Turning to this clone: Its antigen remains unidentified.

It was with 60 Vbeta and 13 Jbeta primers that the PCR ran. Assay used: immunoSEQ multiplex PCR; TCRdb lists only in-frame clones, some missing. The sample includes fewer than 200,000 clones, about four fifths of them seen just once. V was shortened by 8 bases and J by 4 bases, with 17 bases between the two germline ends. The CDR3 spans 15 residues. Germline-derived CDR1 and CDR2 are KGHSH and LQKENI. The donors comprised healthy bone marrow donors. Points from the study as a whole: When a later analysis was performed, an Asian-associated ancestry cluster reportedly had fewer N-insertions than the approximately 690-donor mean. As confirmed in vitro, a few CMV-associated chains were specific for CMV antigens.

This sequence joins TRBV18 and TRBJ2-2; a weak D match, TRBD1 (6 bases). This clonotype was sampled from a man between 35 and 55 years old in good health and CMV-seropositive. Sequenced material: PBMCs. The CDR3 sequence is CASTPPRGGTGELFF. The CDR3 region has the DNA TGTGCCAGCACCCCTCCTCGAGGGGGCACCGGGGAGCTGTTTTTT.